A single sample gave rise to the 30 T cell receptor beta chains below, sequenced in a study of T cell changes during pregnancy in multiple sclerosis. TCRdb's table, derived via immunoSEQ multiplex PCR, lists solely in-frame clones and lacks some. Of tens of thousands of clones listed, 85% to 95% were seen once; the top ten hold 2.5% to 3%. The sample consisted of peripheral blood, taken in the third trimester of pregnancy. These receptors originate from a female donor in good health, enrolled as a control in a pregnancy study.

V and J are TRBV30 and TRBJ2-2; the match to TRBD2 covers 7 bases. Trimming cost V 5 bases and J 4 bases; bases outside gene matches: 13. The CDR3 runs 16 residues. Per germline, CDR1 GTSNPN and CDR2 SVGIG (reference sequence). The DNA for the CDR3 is TGTGCCTGGGATAGCCTAGCGGAAGGCCCCACCGGGGAGCTGTTTTTT. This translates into CAWDSLAEGPTGELFF.

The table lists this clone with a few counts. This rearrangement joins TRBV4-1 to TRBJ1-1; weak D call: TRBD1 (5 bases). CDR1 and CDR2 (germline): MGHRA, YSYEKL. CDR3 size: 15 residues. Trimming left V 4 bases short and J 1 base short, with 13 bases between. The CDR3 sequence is CASSPGVTGNTEAFF. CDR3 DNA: TGCGCCAGCAGCCCGGGGGTAACAGGGAACACTGAAGCTTTCTTT.

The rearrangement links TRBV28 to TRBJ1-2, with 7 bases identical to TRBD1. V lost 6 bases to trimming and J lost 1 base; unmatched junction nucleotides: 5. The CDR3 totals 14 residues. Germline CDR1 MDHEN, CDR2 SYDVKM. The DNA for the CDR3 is TGTGCCAGCAGGACAGGGATGATTAACTATGGCTACACCTTC. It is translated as CASRTGMINYGYTF.

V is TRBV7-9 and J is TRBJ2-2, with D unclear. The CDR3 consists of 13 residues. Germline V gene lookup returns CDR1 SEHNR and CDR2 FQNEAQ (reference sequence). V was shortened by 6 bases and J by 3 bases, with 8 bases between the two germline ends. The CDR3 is CASREMDTGELFF. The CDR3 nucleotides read TGTGCCAGCAGGGAGATGGACACCGGGGAGCTGTTTTTT.

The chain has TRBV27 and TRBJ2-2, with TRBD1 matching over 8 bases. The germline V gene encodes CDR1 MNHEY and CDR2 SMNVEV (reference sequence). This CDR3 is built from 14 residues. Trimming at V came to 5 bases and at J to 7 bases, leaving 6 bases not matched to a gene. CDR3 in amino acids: CASSKQGGNGELFF. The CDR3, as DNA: TGTGCCAGCAGTAAACAGGGGGGAAACGGGGAGCTGTTTTTT.

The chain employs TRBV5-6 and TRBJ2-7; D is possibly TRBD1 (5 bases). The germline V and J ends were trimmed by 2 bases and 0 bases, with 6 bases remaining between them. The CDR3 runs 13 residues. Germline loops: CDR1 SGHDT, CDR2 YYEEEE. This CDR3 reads CASSFQGSYEQYF. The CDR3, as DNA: TGTGCCAGCAGCTTCCAGGGCTCCTACGAGCAGTACTTC.

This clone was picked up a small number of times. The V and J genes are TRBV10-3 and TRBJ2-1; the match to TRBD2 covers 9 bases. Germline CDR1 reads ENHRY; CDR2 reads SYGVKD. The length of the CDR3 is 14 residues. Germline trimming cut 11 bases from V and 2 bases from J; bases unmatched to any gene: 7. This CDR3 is CACSSGAAYNEQFF. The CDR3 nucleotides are TGTGCCTGCTCTAGCGGGGCCGCCTACAATGAGCAGTTCTTC.

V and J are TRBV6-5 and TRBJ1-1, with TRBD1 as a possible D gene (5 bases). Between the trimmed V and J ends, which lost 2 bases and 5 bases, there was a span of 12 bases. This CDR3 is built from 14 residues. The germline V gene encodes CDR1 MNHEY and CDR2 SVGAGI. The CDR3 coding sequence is TGTGCCAGCAGTTACGACAAGGGGCGGACTGAAGCTTTCTTT. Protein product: CASSYDKGRTEAFF.

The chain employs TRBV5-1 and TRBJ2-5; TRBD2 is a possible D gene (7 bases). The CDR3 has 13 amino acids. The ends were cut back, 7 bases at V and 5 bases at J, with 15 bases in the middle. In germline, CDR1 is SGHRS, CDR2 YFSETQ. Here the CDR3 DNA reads TGCGCCAGCTCGCAGGCGGGGGCCGAGACCCAGTACTTC. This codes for CASSQAGAETQYF.

Here the CDR3 reads CATSIVPNSYEQYF. CDR3 coding DNA: TGTGCCACCAGCATTGTCCCCAACTCCTACGAGCAGTACTTC. The rearrangement uses TRBV15 and TRBJ2-7; D gene ambiguous. The ends were cut back, 4 bases at V and 0 bases at J, with 10 bases in the middle. The CDR3 has 14 residues. Germline assignment: CDR1 LNHNV and CDR2 YYDKDF (reference sequence).

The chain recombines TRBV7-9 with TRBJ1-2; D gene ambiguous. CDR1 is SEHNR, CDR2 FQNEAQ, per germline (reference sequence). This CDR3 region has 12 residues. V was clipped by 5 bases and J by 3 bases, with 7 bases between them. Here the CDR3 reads CASSNSYYGYTF. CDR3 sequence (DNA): TGTGCCAGCAGCAACTCCTACTATGGCTACACCTTC.

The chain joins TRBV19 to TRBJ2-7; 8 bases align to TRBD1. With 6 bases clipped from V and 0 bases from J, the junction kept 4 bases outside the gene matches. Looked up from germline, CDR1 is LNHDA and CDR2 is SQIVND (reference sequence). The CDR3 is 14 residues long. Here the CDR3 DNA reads TGTGCCAGTAGGGGGACAGGTCGCTCCTACGAGCAGTACTTC. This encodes CASRGTGRSYEQYF.

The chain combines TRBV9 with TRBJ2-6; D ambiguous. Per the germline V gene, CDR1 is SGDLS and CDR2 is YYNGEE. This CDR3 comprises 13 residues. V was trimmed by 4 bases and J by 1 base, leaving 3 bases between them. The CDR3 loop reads CASSTSGANVLTF. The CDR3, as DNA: TGTGCCAGCAGCACTTCTGGGGCCAACGTCCTGACTTTC.

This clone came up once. The CDR3 DNA sequence: TGTGCCAGCAGCCTCCCGGAGGGGGGGGGCACCTATAATTCACCCCTCCACTTT. Its protein product is CASSLPEGGGTYNSPLHF. The chain carries TRBV7-9 and TRBJ1-6, with a weak D call TRBD1 (6 bases). The CDR3 runs 18 residues. The germline CDR1 and CDR2 sequences are SEHNR and FQNEAQ (reference sequence). V was shortened by 5 bases and J by 2 bases, with 19 bases between the two germline ends.

The CDR3 is CASSIGADSYYGYTF. The CDR3 bases are TGTGCCAGTAGTATAGGCGCGGACAGTTACTATGGCTACACCTTC. The chain carries TRBV19 and TRBJ1-2; maybe TRBD1 (6 bases). V was shortened by 1 base and J by 3 bases, with 12 bases between the two germline ends. The CDR3 totals 15 residues. The V gene's germline CDR1 is LNHDA and CDR2 SQIVND (reference sequence).

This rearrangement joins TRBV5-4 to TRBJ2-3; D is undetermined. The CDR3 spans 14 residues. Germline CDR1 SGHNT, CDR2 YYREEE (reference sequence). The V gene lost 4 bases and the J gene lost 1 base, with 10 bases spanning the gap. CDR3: CASSPGKGTDTQYF. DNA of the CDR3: TGTGCCAGCAGCCCCGGTAAAGGCACAGATACGCAGTATTTT.

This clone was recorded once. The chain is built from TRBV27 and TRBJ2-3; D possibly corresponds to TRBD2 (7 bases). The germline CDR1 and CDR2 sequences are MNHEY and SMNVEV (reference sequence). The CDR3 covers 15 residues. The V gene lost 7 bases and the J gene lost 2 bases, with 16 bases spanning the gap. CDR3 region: CASTSTRGATDTQYF. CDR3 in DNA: TGTGCCAGCACCTCCACTCGGGGGGCCACAGATACGCAGTATTTT.

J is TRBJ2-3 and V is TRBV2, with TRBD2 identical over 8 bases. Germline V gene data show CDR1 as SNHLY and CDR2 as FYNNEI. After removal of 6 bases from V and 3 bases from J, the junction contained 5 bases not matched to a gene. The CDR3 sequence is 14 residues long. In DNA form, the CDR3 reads TGTGCCAGCAGCCGGGAGGGCCCAACAGATACGCAGTATTTT. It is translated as CASSREGPTDTQYF.

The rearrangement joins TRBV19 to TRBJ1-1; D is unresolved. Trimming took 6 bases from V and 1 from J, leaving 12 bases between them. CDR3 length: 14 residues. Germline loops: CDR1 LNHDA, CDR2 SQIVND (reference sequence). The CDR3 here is CASRATAKNTEAFF. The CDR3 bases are TGTGCCAGTAGGGCTACAGCCAAGAACACTGAAGCTTTCTTT.

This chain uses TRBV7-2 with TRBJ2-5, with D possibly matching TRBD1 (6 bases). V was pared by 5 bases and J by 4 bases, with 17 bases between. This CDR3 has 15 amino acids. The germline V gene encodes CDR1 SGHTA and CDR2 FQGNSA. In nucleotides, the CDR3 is TGTGCCAGCAGCCGGGCCACAGGGCAGGCAGAGACCCAGTACTTC. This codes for CASSRATGQAETQYF.

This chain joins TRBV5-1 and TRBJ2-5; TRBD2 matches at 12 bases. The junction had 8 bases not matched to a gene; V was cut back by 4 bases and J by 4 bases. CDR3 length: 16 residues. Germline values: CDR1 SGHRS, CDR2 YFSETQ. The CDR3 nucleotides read TGCGCCAGCAGCACTCTACTAGCGGGGGGCGGAGAGACCCAGTACTTC. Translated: CASSTLLAGGGETQYF. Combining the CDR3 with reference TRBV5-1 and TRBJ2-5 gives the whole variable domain KAGVTQTPRYLIKTRGQQVTLSCSPISGHRSVSWYQQTPGQGLQFLFEYFSETQRNKGNFPGRFSGRQFSNSRSEMNVSTLELGDSALYLCASSTLLAGGGETQYFGPGTRLLVL.

CDR3 bases: TGCGCCAGCAGCCCCGGGGTAGCGGGGGCCCAAGAGACCCAGTACTTC. Amino acid sequence: CASSPGVAGAQETQYF. The chain carries TRBV5-1 and TRBJ2-5; 9 positions match TRBD2. From germline, CDR1 is SGHRS and CDR2 YFSETQ. J lost 1 base, V lost 4 bases, and 8 bases had no gene match. CDR3 length: 16 residues.

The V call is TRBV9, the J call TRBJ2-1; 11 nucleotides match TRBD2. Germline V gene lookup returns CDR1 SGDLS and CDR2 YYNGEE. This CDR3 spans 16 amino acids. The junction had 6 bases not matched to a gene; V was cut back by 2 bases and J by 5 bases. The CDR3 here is CASSVSGLAANNEQFF. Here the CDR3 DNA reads TGTGCCAGCAGCGTCTCGGGACTAGCGGCTAACAATGAGCAGTTCTTC.

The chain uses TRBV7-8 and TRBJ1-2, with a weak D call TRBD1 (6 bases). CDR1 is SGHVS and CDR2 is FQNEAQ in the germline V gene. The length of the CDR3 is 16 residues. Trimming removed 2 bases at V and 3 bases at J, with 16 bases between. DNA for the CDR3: TGTGCCAGCAGCTTATTACCCCCAGGGGTCGACTATGGCTACACCTTC. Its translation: CASSLLPPGVDYGYTF.

CDR3 amino acids: CAIRPGLAGGGVYEQYF. CDR3 in DNA: TGTGCCATCAGACCAGGACTAGCGGGAGGGGGGGTCTACGAGCAGTACTTC. This rearrangement joins TRBV10-3 to TRBJ2-7; 15 nucleotides agree with TRBD2. This CDR3 has 17 residues. Trimming cost V 6 bases and J 3 bases; bases outside gene matches: 9. Germline V gene lookup returns CDR1 ENHRY and CDR2 SYGVKD.

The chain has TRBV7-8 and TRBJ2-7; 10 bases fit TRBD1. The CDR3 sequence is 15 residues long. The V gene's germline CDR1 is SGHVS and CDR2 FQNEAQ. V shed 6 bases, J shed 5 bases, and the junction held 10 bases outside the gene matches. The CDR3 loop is CASRKRQGALDEQYF. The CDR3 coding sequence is TGTGCCAGCAGGAAGAGACAGGGGGCATTAGACGAGCAGTACTTC.

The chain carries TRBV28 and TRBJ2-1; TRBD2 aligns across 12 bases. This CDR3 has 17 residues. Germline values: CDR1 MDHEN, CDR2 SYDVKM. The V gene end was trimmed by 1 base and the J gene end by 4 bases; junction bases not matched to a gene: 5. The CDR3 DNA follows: TGTGCCAGCAGTTTATCGCGACTAGCGGGGGTGTACAATGAGCAGTTCTTC. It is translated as CASSLSRLAGVYNEQFF.

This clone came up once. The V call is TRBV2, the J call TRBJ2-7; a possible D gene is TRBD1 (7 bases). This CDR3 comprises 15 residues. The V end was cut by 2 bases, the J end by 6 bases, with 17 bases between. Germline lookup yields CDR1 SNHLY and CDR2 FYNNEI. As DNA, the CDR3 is TGTGCCAGCAGTGAACAGGGGGGAGTAGGCAGCGAGCAGTACTTC. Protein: CASSEQGGVGSEQYF. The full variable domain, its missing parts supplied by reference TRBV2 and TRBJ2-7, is EPEVTQTPSHQVTQMGQEVILRCVPISNHLYFYWYRQILGQKVEFLVSFYNNEISEKSEIFDDQFSVERPDGSNFTLKIRSTKLEDSAMYFCASSEQGGVGSEQYFGPGTRLTVT.

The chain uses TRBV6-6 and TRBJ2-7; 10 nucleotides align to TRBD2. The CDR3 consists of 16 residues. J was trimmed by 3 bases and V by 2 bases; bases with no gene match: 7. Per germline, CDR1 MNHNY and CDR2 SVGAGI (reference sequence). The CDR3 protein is CASSYDILAGGYEQYF. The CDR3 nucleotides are TGTGCCAGCAGTTACGATATCTTAGCGGGGGGCTACGAGCAGTACTTC.

The CDR3 reads CASNWRASTQPQHF. The CDR3 DNA reads as TGTGCCAGCAATTGGCGGGCCTCCACTCAGCCCCAGCATTTT. This chain links TRBV7-8 with TRBJ1-5, with D unclear. The CDR3 covers 14 residues. The V and J ends lost 7 bases and 6 bases respectively, with 16 bases between them. CDR1 is SGHVS, CDR2 FQNEAQ, per germline.